This T cell receptor (beta chain) is drawn from a study of identical twins. Regarding the study as a whole: Analyses based on zero insertions could be partly confounded by invariant MAIT and iNKT cells. Out-of-frame alpha sequences shared between twins exhibited an excess of low generation probability.

This clonotype has just a few counts. Its cognate antigen is unknown. This CDR3 comprises 15 residues. Germline lookup yields CDR1 LGHDT and CDR2 YNNKEL (reference sequence). V was cut by 4 bases and J by 2 bases, with 14 bases left in between. A universal primer site came from template switching; cDNA carried unique molecular identifiers. TCRdb independently ran MiXCR on the 5' RACE reads; one entry per CDR3 protein. This sample carries some 300,000 distinct CDR3 sequences, around an eighth of them seen once, and the ten largest clones take around 7.8%. These data also formed part of another study, on yellow fever vaccine responses in identical twins. Per that study: After vaccination, twins' T cell response reportedly seemed partly convergent, partly personalized.

The chain uses TRBV3-1 and TRBJ2-5; D unclear. The TCR was taken from a woman under 30 in good health. The source material was CD8+ T cells sorted from blood. The CDR3 loop reads CASSPSLVVQETQYF. CDR3 DNA: TGTGCCAGCAGCCCCTCATTGGTGGTACAAGAGACCCAGTACTTC.